A single sample gave rise to the 23 T cell receptor beta chains below, sequenced in a study of OX40 agonist ivuxolimab in advanced cancers. Profiled with immunoSEQ multiplex PCR; TCRdb holds only in-frame clones, not every one. The table shows about 70,000 clones, with over 65% occurring only once. The sample consisted of CD4+ or CD8+ T cells sorted from blood, taken in a trial of the OX40 agonist ivuxolimab. The receptors originated from an adult with an advanced solid tumor such as melanoma, head and neck, liver or kidney cancer.

This rearrangement joins TRBV7-2 to TRBJ1-5; a possible D gene is TRBD1 (5 bases). CDR1 is SGHTA and CDR2 is FQGNSA in the germline V gene. Trimming shortened V by 1 base and J by 4 bases, and 11 bases separated the two germline ends. CDR3 length equals 15 residues. The CDR3 nucleotides are TGTGCCAGCAGCTTAGTGCGGGACGGAAATCAGCCCCAGCATTTT. This codes for CASSLVRDGNQPQHF.

The V gene is TRBV10-2, the J gene TRBJ2-7; maybe TRBD2 (5 bases). CDR3 length: 14 amino acids. V was shortened by 4 bases and J by 3 bases, with 13 bases between the two germline ends. Germline V gene data show CDR1 as WSHSY and CDR2 as SAAADI. This CDR3 is CASSGPGTNYEQYF. In DNA, the CDR3 is TGCGCCAGCAGTGGGCCGGGAACAAACTACGAGCAGTACTTC.

V usage is TRBV7-9 and J usage is TRBJ2-7; TRBD1 is a possible D gene (6 bases). CDR1 is SEHNR, CDR2 FQNEAQ, per germline (reference sequence). This CDR3 region has 14 residues. V was clipped by 5 bases and J by 4 bases, with 15 bases between them. The CDR3 DNA is TGTGCCAGCAGCGACTTAGGACAGACTTACGAGCAGTACTTC. Translated: CASSDLGQTYEQYF.

The V call is TRBV30, the J call TRBJ1-5; D is unresolved. Germline assignment: CDR1 GTSNPN and CDR2 SVGIG (reference sequence). The CDR3 loop spans 13 amino acids. The ends were cut back, 2 bases at V and 1 base at J, with 6 bases in the middle. For the CDR3, the DNA is TGTGCCTGGAGTATCGGAAGCAATCAGCCCCAGCATTTT. This codes for CAWSIGSNQPQHF.

This rearrangement joins TRBV7-8 to TRBJ1-5, with D unclear. Germline CDR1 is SGHVS and CDR2 is FQNEAQ. The CDR3 has 14 amino acids. V was trimmed by 10 bases and J by 0 bases, leaving 13 bases between them. The DNA for the CDR3 is TGTGCCACCGAGCTCCGAGGTAGCAATCAGCCCCAGCATTTT. Its protein product is CATELRGSNQPQHF.

J is TRBJ2-7 and V is TRBV19, with D tentatively TRBD2 (5 bases). Looked up from germline, CDR1 is LNHDA and CDR2 is SQIVND (reference sequence). The CDR3 runs 14 residues. V was cut by 3 bases and J by 2 bases, with 11 bases left in between. CDR3 DNA: TGTGCCAGTAGTATTGCCCCGGGGACCTACGAGCAGTACTTC. It encodes CASSIAPGTYEQYF.

The rearrangement uses TRBV5-6 and TRBJ1-3, with 9 bases lining up with TRBD1. The germline V gene has CDR1 SGHDT and CDR2 YYEEEE. The CDR3 length is 13 residues. J lost 8 bases, V lost 4 bases, and 4 bases had no gene match. The CDR3 region is CASSLNRGHTIYF. In nucleotides, the CDR3 is TGTGCCAGCAGCCTGAACAGGGGGCACACCATATATTTT. The full variable domain, with the rest looked up from reference TRBV5-6 and TRBJ1-3, is DAGVTQSPTHLIKTRGQQVTLRCSPKSGHDTVSWYQQALGQGPQFIFQYYEEEERQRGNFPDRFSGHQFPNYSSELNVNALLLGDSALYLCASSLNRGHTIYFGEGSWLTVV.

The chain carries TRBV27 and TRBJ2-7; TRBD2 matches 10 bases. CDR3 size: 15 residues. Germline-derived CDR1 and CDR2 are MNHEY and SMNVEV (reference sequence). V was clipped by 4 bases and J by 3 bases; unmatched bases: 6. The CDR3, as DNA: TGTGCCAGCAGTTCCCGAGCGGGGGGGAACTACGAGCAGTACTTC. Translating it yields CASSSRAGGNYEQYF.

The V call is TRBV10-3, the J call TRBJ1-4; perhaps TRBD1 as D (5 bases). The CDR3 consists of 14 residues. Germline-derived CDR1 and CDR2 are ENHRY and SYGVKD. The V end lost 10 bases, the J end lost 15 bases, and 27 bases lay between the germline ends. The CDR3 coding sequence is TGTGCCACCTCTTCCGGGACCACCCTTACACGGATGTTTTTT. It codes for CATSSGTTLTRMFF.

The J gene is TRBJ2-3, the V gene TRBV6-5; tentative D call: TRBD1 (6 bases). V was clipped by 2 bases and J by 6 bases, with 12 bases between them. CDR3 length: 14 amino acids. Germline CDR1 MNHEY, CDR2 SVGAGI. In DNA form, the CDR3 reads TGTGCCAGCAGTTACCTTCCGAGGGGGGATACGCAGTATTTT. Amino acids: CASSYLPRGDTQYF.

The rearrangement joins TRBV5-1 to TRBJ2-7; 8 nucleotides match TRBD2. The CDR3 spans 16 residues. The V gene's germline CDR1 is SGHRS and CDR2 YFSETQ. V trimming: 0 bases; J trimming: 4 bases; junction bases outside the gene matches: 9. Here the CDR3 DNA reads TGCGCCAGCAGCTTGGTTACACCGGGACTAGGGTACGAGCAGTACTTC. This sequence encodes CASSLVTPGLGYEQYF.

The rearrangement links TRBV5-1 to TRBJ2-7; D tentatively reads TRBD1 or TRBD2 (5 bases each). The germline gives CDR1 SGHRS, CDR2 YFSETQ. The V end was cut by 2 bases, the J end by 0 bases, with 12 bases between. The CDR3 sequence is 15 residues long. The CDR3: CASSFGRDHSYEQYF. The CDR3 DNA follows: TGCGCCAGCAGCTTTGGCAGGGACCACTCCTACGAGCAGTACTTC.

The table lists this clone with a count of one. This rearrangement joins TRBV15 to TRBJ1-1; no definite D call. Germline-derived CDR1 and CDR2 are LNHNV and YYDKDF (reference sequence). The CDR3 sequence is 16 residues long. Trimming pared 1 base from V and 0 bases from J, leaving 12 bases between. CDR3: CATSRGTGSMNTEAFF. For the CDR3, the DNA is TGTGCCACCAGCAGAGGGACCGGCAGCATGAACACTGAAGCTTTCTTT.

The chain employs TRBV10-2 and TRBJ2-5, with TRBD2 identical over 14 bases. The closer fit of TRBJ2-7 to the DNA end suggests the J call may be wrong. The CDR3 has 15 residues. Germline CDR1 reads WSHSY; CDR2 reads SAAADI. Written as DNA, the CDR3 is TGCGCCAGCAGCGGGACTAGCGGGAGTTTTTACGAGCAGTACTTC. Its translation: CASSGTSGSFYEQYF.

This clone has a single count. The chain carries TRBV9 and TRBJ2-1; TRBD2 agrees at 12 bases. Germline assignment: CDR1 SGDLS and CDR2 YYNGEE. The CDR3 totals 15 residues. The J segment lost 9 bases and the V segment lost 4 bases, leaving 8 bases of the junction unmatched. CDR3 bases: TGTGCCAGCAGCCTGAGGACTAGCGGGATGGGTGAGCAGTTCTTC. Its translation is CASSLRTSGMGEQFF.

The CDR3 coding sequence is TGTGCCAGCACGTCTAGGCCGGGACAAAGACCTAGCTCTGGGGCCAACGTCCTGACTTTC. This sequence encodes CASTSRPGQRPSSGANVLTF. The chain has TRBV2 and TRBJ2-6; D perhaps matches TRBD1 (6 bases). With 7 bases removed from V and 0 bases from J, the gap between germline ends came to 25 bases. Per germline, CDR1 SNHLY and CDR2 FYNNEI. This CDR3 comprises 20 residues.

Regarding this clone: Relative to the germline gene, one junction end is altered; a read error may explain this. J is TRBJ2-5 and V is TRBV7-7; D is unclear. The V gene's germline CDR1 is SSHAT and CDR2 FNYEAQ (reference sequence). The CDR3 sequence is 14 residues long. The CDR3 coding sequence is TGTGCTAGCAGCTTAGTGTACACTTCTTGGGCCCAGTACTTC. Amino acids: CASSLVYTSWAQYF.

The chain employs TRBV7-6 and TRBJ2-3; 7 nucleotides align to TRBD2. The length of the CDR3 is 16 residues. V was clipped by 1 base and J by 3 bases; unmatched bases: 7. Germline V lookup: CDR1 SGHVS, CDR2 FNYEAQ. CDR3 region: CASSLEAGTGTDTQYF. In nucleotides, the CDR3 is TGTGCCAGCAGCTTAGAAGCGGGGACGGGTACAGATACGCAGTATTTT.

There are a few counts of this clone. The chain has TRBV2 and TRBJ1-6; 8 bases align to TRBD1. V shed 4 bases, J shed 7 bases, and the junction held 3 bases outside the gene matches. Germline CDR1 reads SNHLY; CDR2 reads FYNNEI. This CDR3 is built from 14 residues. In DNA, the CDR3 is TGTGCCAGCAGTGGGACAGGGAAGAATTCACCCCTCCACTTT. Translating it yields CASSGTGKNSPLHF.

This clone was observed a few times. The rearrangement joins TRBV2 to TRBJ1-1; TRBD1 matches at 9 bases. CDR1 and CDR2 (germline): SNHLY, FYNNEI. V dropped 5 bases and J dropped 1; count of bases not matched to a gene: 5. This CDR3 comprises 15 residues. The CDR3 protein is CASSPRDRANTEAFF. In nucleotides, the CDR3 is TGTGCCAGCAGTCCCAGGGACAGGGCGAACACTGAAGCTTTCTTT.

V and J are TRBV5-5 and TRBJ2-7, with 7 bases lining up with TRBD2. Germline V CDR1 and CDR2: SGHKS, YYEKEE (reference sequence). CDR3 size: 14 residues. V lost 2 bases and J lost 4; bases outside the gene matches: 6. CDR3: CASSFGFGRYEQYF. The CDR3 DNA reads as TGTGCCAGCAGCTTTGGTTTCGGGAGGTACGAGCAGTACTTC.

J is TRBJ2-6 and V is TRBV4-2, with 10 positions matching TRBD1. This CDR3 comprises 16 residues. Germline lookup yields CDR1 LGHNA and CDR2 YNFKEQ. V trimming: 2 bases; J trimming: 4 bases; junction bases outside the gene matches: 2. CDR3 in amino acids: CASSQRQGAGANVLTF. For the CDR3, the DNA is TGTGCCAGCAGCCAAAGACAGGGGGCAGGGGCCAACGTCCTGACTTTC.

The chain recombines TRBV11-3 with TRBJ2-7; possibly TRBD2 for D (6 bases). The CDR3 has 14 residues. CDR1 is SGHNT and CDR2 is YENEEA in the germline V gene. The V gene lost 5 bases and the J gene lost 6 bases, with 17 bases spanning the gap. CDR3 DNA sequence: TGTGCCAGCAGCGAGACCCCGGGGAGGTCCGAGCAGTACTTC. It is translated as CASSETPGRSEQYF.